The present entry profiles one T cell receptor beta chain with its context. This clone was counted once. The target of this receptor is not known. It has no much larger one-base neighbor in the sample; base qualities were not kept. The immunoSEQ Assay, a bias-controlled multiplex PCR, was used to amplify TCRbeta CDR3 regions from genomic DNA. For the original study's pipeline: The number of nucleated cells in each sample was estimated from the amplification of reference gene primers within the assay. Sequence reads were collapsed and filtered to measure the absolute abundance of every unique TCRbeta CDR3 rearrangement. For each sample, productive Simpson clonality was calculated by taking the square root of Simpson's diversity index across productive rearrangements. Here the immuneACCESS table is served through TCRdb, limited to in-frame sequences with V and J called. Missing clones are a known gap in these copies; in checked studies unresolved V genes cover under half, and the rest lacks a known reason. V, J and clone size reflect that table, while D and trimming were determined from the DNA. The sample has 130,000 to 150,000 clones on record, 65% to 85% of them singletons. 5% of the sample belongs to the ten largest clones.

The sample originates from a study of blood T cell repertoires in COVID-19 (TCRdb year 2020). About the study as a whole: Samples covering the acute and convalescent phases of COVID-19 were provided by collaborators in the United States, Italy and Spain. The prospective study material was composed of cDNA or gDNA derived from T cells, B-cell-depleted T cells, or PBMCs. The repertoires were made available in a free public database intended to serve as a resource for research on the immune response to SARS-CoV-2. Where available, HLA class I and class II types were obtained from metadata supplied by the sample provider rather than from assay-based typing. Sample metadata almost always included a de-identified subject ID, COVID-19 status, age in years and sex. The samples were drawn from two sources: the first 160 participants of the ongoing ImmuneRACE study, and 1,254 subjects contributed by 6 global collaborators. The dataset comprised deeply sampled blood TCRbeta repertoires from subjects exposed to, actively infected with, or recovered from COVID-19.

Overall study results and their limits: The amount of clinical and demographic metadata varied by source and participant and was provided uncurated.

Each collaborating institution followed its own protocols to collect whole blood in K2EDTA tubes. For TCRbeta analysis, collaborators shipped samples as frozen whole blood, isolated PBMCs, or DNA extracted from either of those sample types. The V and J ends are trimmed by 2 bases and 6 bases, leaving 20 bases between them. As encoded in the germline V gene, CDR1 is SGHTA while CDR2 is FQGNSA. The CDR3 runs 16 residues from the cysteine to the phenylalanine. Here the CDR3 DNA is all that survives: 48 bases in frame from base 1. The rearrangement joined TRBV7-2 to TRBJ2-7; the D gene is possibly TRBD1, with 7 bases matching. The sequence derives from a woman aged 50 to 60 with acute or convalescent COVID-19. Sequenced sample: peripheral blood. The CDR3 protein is CASSLRSGGLGPEQYF. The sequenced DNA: TGTGCCAGCAGCTTAAGATCAGGGGGGCTAGGTCCCGAGCAGTACTTC.